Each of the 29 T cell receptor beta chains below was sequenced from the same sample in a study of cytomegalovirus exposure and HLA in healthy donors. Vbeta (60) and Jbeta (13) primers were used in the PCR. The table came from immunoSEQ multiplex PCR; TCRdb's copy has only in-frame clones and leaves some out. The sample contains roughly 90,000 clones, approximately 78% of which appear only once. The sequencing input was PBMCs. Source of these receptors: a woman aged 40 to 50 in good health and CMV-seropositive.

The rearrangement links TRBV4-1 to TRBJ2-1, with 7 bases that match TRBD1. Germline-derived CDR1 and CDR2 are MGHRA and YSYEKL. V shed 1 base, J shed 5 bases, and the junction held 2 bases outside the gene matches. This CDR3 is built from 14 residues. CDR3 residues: CASSQGGTDNEQFF. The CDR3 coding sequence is TGCGCCAGCAGCCAAGGAGGGACAGACAATGAGCAGTTCTTC.

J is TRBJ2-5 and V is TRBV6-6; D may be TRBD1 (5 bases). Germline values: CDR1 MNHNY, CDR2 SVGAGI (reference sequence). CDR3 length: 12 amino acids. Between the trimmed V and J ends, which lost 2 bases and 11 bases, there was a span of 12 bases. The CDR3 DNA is TGTGCCAGCAGTTACGGGGCGTCTGAGCAGTACTTC. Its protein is CASSYGASEQYF.

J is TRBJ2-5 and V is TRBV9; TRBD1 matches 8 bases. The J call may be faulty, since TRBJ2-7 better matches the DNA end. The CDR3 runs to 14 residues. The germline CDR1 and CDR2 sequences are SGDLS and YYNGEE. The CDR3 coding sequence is TGTGCCAGCAGCCCAGACAGGGGTAGCTACGAGCAGTACTTC. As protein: CASSPDRGSYEQYF.

The CDR3, as DNA: TGCAGCGTAGTACAGGGGGCTGGCACAGATACGCAGTATTTT. Protein product: CSVVQGAGTDTQYF. The V gene is TRBV29-1, the J gene TRBJ2-3; 9 bases are shared with TRBD1. The CDR3 is made up of 14 amino acids. CDR1 and CDR2 (germline): SQVTM, ANQGSEA. With 6 bases clipped from V and 1 base from J, the junction kept 5 bases outside the gene matches.

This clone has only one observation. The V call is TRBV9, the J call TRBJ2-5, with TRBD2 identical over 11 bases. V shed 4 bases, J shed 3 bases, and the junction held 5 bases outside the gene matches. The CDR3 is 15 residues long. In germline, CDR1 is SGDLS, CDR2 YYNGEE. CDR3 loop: CASSPGTSGEETQYF. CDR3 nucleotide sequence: TGTGCCAGCAGCCCCGGGACTAGCGGAGAAGAGACCCAGTACTTC. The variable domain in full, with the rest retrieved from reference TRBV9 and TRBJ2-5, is DSGVTQTPKHLITATGQRVTLRCSPRSGDLSVYWYQQSLDQGLQFLIQYYNGEERAKGNILERFSAQQFPDLHSELNLSSLELGDSALYFCASSPGTSGEETQYFGPGTRLLVL.

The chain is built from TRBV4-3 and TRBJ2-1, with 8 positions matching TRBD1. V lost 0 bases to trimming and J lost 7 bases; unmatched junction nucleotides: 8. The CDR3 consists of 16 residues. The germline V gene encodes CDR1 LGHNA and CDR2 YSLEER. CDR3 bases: TGCGCCAGCAGCCAAGATTCAGGGGGCGCAGTGAATGAGCAGTTCTTC. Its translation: CASSQDSGGAVNEQFF.

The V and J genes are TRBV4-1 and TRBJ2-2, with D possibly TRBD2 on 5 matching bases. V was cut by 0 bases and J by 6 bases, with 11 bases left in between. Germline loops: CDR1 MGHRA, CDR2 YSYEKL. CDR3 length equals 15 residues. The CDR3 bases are TGCGCCAGCAGCCAAGAGCCGCGGAGGCCCGGGGAGCTGTTTTTT. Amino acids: CASSQEPRRPGELFF.

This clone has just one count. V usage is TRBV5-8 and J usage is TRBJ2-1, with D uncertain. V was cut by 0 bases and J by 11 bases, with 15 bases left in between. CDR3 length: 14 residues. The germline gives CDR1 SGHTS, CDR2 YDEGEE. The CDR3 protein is CASSLVPVAPQQFF. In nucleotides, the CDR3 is TGTGCCAGCAGCTTGGTTCCAGTGGCCCCTCAGCAGTTCTTC.

Here the CDR3 reads CASSSRDRTDSNQPQHF. The CDR3 nucleotides are TGTGCCAGCAGCTCCCGGGACAGGACTGATAGCAATCAGCCCCAGCATTTT. The chain has TRBV5-6 and TRBJ1-5; 8 nucleotides align to TRBD1. CDR1 is SGHDT, CDR2 YYEEEE, per germline. This CDR3 spans 17 amino acids. J was trimmed by 0 bases and V by 3 bases; bases with no gene match: 8.

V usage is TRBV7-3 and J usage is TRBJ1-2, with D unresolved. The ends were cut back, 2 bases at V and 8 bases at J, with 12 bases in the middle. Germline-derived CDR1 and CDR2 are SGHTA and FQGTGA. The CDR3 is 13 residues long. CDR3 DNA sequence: TGTGCCAGCAGCTTAGGGCTCACCCAGGGCTACACCTTC. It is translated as CASSLGLTQGYTF.

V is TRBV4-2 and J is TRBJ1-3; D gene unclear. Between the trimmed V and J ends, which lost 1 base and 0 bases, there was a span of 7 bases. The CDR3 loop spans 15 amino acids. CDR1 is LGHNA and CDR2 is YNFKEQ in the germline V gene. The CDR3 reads CASSQALDSGNTIYF. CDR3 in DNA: TGTGCCAGCAGCCAAGCACTCGACTCTGGAAACACCATATATTTT.

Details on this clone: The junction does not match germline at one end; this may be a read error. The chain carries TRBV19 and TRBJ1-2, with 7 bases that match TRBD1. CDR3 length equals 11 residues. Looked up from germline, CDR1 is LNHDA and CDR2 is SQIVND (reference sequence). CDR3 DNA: TGTGCCAGCAGGACAGGATGGCGCCTTAACTTC. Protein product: CASRTGWRLNF. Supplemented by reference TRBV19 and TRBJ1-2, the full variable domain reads DGGITQSPKYLFRKEGQNVTLSCEQNLNHDAMYWYRQDPGQGLRLIYYSQIVNDFQKGDIAEGYSVSREKKESFPLTVTSAQKNPTAFYLCASRTGWRLNFGSGTRLTVV.

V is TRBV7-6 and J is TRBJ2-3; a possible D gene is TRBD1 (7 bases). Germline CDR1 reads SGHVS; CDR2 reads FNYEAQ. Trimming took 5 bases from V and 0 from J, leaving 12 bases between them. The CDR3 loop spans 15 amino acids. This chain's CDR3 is CASSPRDRSTDTQYF. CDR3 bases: TGTGCCAGCAGCCCGCGGGACAGAAGCACAGATACGCAGTATTTT.

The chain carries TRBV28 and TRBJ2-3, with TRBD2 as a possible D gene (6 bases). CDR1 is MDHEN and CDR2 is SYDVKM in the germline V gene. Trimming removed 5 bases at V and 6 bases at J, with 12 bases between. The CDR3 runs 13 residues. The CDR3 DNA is TGTGCCAGCAGTCCCCGGCTAGCGGATACGCAGTATTTT. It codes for CASSPRLADTQYF.

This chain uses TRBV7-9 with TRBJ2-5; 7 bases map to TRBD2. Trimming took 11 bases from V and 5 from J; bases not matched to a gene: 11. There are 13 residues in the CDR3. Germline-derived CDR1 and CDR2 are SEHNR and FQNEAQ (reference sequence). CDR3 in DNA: TGTGCCGGCAAGGGGCGGGAGATGGAGACCCAGTACTTC. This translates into CAGKGREMETQYF.

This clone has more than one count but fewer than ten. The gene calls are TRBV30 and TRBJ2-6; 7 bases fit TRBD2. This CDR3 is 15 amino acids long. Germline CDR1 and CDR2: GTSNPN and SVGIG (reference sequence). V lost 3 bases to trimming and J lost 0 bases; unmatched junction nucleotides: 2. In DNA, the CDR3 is TGTGCCTGGAGCGGGGGGAGCTCTGGGGCCAACGTCCTGACTTTC. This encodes CAWSGGSSGANVLTF. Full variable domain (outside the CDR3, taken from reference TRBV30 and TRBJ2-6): SQTIHQWPATLVQPVGSPLSLECTVEGTSNPNLYWYRQAAGRGLQLLFYSVGIGQISSEVPQNLSASRPQDRQFILSSKKLLLSDSGFYLCAWSGGSSGANVLTFGAGSRLTVL.

DNA for the CDR3: TGTGCCAGCTCACCAATCGGGAGGATTAATGAGCAGTTCTTC. Translation gives CASSPIGRINEQFF. V gene TRBV18 combines with J gene TRBJ2-1, with 7 bases aligning to TRBD2. Germline V gene data show CDR1 as KGHSH and CDR2 as LQKENI. The CDR3 has 14 amino acids. The trim removed 2 bases at V and 7 bases at J, leaving 5 bases unmatched.

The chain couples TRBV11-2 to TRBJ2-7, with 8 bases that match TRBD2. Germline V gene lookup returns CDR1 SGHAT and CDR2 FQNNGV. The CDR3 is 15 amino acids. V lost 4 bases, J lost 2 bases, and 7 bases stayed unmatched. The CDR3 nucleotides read TGTGCCAGCAGCTCCCCAAAAGCGGGAGCCTACGAGCAGTACTTC. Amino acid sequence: CASSSPKAGAYEQYF.

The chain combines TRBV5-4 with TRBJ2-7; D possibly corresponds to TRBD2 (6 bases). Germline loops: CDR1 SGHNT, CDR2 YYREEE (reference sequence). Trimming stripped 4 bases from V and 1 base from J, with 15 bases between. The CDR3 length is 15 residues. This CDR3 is CASSGGAIESYEQYF. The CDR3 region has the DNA TGTGCCAGCAGCGGCGGGGCAATTGAATCCTACGAGCAGTACTTC.

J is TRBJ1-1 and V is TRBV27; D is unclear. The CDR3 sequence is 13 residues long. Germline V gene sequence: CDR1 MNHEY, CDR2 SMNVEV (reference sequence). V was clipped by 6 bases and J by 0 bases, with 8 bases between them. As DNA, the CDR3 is TGTGCCAGCAGCGGTGAGATGAACACTGAAGCTTTCTTT. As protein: CASSGEMNTEAFF.

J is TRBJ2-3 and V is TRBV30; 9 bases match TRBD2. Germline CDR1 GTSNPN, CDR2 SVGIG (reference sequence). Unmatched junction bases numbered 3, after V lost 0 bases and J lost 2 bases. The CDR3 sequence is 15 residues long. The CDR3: CAWSVLAGITDTQYF. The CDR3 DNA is TGTGCCTGGAGTGTGCTAGCGGGAATCACAGATACGCAGTATTTT.

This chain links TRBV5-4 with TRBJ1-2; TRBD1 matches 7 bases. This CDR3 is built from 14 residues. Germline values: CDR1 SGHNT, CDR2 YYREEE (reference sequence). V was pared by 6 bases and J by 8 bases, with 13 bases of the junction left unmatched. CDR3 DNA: TGTGCCAGCAATTCCGAACAGGGGCGATTCGGCTACACCTTC. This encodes CASNSEQGRFGYTF.

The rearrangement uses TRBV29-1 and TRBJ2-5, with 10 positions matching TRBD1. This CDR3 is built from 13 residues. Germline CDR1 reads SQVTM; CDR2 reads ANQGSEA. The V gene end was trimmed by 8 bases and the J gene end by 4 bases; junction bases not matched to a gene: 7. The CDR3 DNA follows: TGCAGCTGCCGGGACAGGGGACGAGAGACCCAGTACTTC. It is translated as CSCRDRGRETQYF.

In DNA, the CDR3 is TGTGCCAGCAGCTTGGAAGCGCGACGGACCTACAATGAGCAGTTCTTC. This translates into CASSLEARRTYNEQFF. The V and J genes are TRBV5-4 and TRBJ2-1; D gene unclear. The CDR3 consists of 16 residues. CDR1 is SGHNT and CDR2 is YYREEE in the germline V gene (reference sequence). Trimming pared 0 bases from V and 2 bases from J, leaving 12 bases between.

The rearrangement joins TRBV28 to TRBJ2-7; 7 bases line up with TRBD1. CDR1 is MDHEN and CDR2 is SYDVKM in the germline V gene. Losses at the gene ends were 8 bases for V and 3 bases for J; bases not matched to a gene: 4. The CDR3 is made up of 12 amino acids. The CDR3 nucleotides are TGTGCCAGCCGGGACAGTATCTACGAGCAGTACTTC. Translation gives CASRDSIYEQYF. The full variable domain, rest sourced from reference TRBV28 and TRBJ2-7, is DVKVTQSSRYLVKRTGEKVFLECVQDMDHENMFWYRQDPGLGLRLIYFSYDVKMKEKGDIPEGYSVSREKKERFSLILESASTNQTSMYLCASRDSIYEQYFGPGTRLTVT.

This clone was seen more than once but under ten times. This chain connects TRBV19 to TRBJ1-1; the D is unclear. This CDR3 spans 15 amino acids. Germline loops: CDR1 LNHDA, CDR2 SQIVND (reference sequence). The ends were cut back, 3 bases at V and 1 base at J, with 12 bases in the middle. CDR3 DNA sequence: TGTGCCAGTAGTATGAGCGGCAGGACGAACACTGAAGCTTTCTTT. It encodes CASSMSGRTNTEAFF. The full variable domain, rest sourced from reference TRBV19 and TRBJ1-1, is DGGITQSPKYLFRKEGQNVTLSCEQNLNHDAMYWYRQDPGQGLRLIYYSQIVNDFQKGDIAEGYSVSREKKESFPLTVTSAQKNPTAFYLCASSMSGRTNTEAFFGQGTRLTVV.

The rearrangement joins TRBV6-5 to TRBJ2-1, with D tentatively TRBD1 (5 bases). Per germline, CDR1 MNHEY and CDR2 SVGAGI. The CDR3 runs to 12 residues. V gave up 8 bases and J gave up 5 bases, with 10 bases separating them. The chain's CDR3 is CASGRTNNEQFF. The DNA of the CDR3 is TGTGCCAGCGGCCGGACAAACAATGAGCAGTTCTTC.

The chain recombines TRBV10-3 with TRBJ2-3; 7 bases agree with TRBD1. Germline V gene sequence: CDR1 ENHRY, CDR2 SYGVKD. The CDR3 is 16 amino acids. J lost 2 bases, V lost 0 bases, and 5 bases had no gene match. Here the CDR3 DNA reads TGTGCCATCAGTGAGTCGGGGGACAGCCTCACAGATACGCAGTATTTT. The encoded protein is CAISESGDSLTDTQYF.

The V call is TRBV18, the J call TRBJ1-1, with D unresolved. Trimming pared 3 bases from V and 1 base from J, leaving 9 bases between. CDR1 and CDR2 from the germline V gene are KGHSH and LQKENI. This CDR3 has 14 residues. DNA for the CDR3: TGTGCCAGCTCACCCGGGAGCGCGAACACTGAAGCTTTCTTT. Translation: CASSPGSANTEAFF. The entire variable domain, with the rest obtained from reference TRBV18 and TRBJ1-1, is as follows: NAGVMQNPRHLVRRRGQEARLRCSPMKGHSHVYWYRQLPEEGLKFMVYLQKENIIDESGMPKERFSAEFPKEGPSILRIQQVVRGDSAAYFCASSPGSANTEAFFGQGTRLTVV.